This paragraph reports one T cell receptor beta chain. Its specificity is not known. With a much larger clone just one base away, this may be a read error. There were TCR beta CDR3 regions amplified from RNA transcripts. First-round RT-PCR targeting the TCR CDR3 was performed with the HTBI primer set. TCRdb itself ran the multiplex PCR reads through MiXCR, one entry per CDR3 protein. The data show some 550,000 distinct CDR3 sequences, around 20% seen once. The data belong to a study of T cells in Graves' hyperthyroidism and ophthalmopathy. The study, taken as a whole, reports: Most thyroid clonotypes that were expanded above 0.001 also turned up in blood.

CDR1 is MNHNS, CDR2 SASEGT, per germline. CDR3 length equals 15 residues. The hyperthyroidism patients had all been newly diagnosed, and their disease duration was under 2 months. Their ages ranged from 18 to 65 years. This rearrangement joins TRBV6-1 to TRBJ1-2; weak D call: TRBD1 (5 bases). Sequencing was carried out using blood. This TCR was recovered from a man in his late teens or twenties with Graves' hyperthyroidism. The CDR3 here is CASSPSGHSNYGFTF. The DNA of the CDR3 is TGTGCCAGCAGTCCCTCCGGACACTCCAACTATGGCTTCACCTTC.